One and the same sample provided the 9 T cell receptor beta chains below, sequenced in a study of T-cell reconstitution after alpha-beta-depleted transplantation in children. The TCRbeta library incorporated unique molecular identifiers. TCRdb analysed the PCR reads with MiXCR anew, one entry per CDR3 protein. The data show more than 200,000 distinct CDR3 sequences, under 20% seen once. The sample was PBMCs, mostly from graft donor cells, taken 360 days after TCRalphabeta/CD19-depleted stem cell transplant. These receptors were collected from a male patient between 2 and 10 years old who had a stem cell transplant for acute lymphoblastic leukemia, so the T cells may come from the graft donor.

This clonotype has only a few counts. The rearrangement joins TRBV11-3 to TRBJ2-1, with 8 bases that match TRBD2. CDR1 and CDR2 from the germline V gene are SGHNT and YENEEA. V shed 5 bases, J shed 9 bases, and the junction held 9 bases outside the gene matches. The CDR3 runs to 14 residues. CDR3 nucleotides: TGTGCCAGCAGCCCCCGCGGGAGCGGGAGTGAGCAGTTCTTC. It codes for CASSPRGSGSEQFF.

CDR3 nucleotide sequence: TGTGCCAGCAGCCAAGACAGGAACAGGGACAATCAGCCCCAGCATTTT. Residues: CASSQDRNRDNQPQHF. The rearrangement links TRBV4-2 to TRBJ1-5, with D perhaps TRBD1 (6 bases). Germline loops: CDR1 LGHNA, CDR2 YNFKEQ. V was trimmed by 0 bases and J by 3 bases, leaving 12 bases between them. CDR3 size: 16 residues.

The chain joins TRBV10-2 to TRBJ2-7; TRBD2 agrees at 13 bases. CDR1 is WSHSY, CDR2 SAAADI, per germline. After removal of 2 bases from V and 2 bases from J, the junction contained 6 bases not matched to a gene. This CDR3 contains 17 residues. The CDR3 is CASSEEIGLAGAYEQYF. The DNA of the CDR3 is TGCGCCAGCAGTGAGGAGATTGGACTAGCGGGGGCCTACGAGCAGTACTTC.

The DNA for the CDR3 is TGTGCCAGCAGGGGTGACTACGCTGAAGCTTTCTTT. This codes for CASRGDYAEAFF. The rearrangement uses TRBV25-1 and TRBJ1-1; D ambiguous. Germline CDR1 is MGHDK and CDR2 is SYGVNS. The V and J ends lost 6 bases and 6 bases respectively, with 11 bases between them. The CDR3 loop spans 12 amino acids. The complete variable domain, with remaining parts taken from reference TRBV25-1 and TRBJ1-1, reads EADIYQTPRYLVIGTGKKITLECSQTMGHDKMYWYQQDPGMELHLIHYSYGVNSTEKGDLSSESTVSRIRTEHFPLTLESARPSHTSQYLCASRGDYAEAFFGQGTRLTVV.

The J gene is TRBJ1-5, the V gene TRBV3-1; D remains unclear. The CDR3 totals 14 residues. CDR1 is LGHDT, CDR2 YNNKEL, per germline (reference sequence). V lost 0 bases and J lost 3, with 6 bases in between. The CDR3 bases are TGTGCCAGCAGCCAAGAGGGTCTCAATCAGCCCCAGCATTTT. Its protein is CASSQEGLNQPQHF. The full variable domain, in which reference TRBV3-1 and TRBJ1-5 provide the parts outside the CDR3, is DTAVSQTPKYLVTQMGNDKSIKCEQNLGHDTMYWYKQDSKKFLKIMFSYNNKELIINETVPNRFSPKSPDKAHLNLHINSLELGDSAVYFCASSQEGLNQPQHFGDGTRLSIL.

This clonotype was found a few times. The CDR3 bases are TGTGCCAGCACCCGGGACAGGGGGATCAGGACTAGCGGCTTTTTCACAGATACGCAGTATTTT. Translating gives CASTRDRGIRTSGFFTDTQYF. This rearrangement joins TRBV4-2 to TRBJ2-3, with a weak D call TRBD1 (11 bases). This CDR3 region has 21 residues. The germline CDR1 and CDR2 sequences are LGHNA and YNFKEQ. Trimming removed 7 bases at V and 2 bases at J, with 34 bases between.

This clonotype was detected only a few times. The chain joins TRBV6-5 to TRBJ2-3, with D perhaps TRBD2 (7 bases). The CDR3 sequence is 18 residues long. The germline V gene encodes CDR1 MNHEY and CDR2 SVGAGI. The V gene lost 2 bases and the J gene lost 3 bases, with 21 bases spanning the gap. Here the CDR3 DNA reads TGTGCCAGCAGTTACGAAATTAGGGGGGGGGCTGGTACAGATACGCAGTATTTT. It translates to CASSYEIRGGAGTDTQYF.

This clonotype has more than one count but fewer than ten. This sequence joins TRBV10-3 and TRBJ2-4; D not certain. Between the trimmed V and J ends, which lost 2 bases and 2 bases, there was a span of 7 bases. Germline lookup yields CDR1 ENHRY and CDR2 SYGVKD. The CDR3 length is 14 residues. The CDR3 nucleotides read TGTGCCATCAGTGAGGAAGGAACCAAAAACATTCAGTACTTC. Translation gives CAISEEGTKNIQYF.

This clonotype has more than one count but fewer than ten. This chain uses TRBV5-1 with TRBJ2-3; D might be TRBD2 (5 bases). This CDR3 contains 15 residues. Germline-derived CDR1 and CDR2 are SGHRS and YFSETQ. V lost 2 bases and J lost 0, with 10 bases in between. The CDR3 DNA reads TGCGCCAGCAGCTTCGGGGTAAAAAGCACAGATACGCAGTATTTT. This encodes CASSFGVKSTDTQYF. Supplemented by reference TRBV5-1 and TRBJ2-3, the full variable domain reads KAGVTQTPRYLIKTRGQQVTLSCSPISGHRSVSWYQQTPGQGLQFLFEYFSETQRNKGNFPGRFSGRQFSNSRSEMNVSTLELGDSALYLCASSFGVKSTDTQYFGPGTRLTVL.